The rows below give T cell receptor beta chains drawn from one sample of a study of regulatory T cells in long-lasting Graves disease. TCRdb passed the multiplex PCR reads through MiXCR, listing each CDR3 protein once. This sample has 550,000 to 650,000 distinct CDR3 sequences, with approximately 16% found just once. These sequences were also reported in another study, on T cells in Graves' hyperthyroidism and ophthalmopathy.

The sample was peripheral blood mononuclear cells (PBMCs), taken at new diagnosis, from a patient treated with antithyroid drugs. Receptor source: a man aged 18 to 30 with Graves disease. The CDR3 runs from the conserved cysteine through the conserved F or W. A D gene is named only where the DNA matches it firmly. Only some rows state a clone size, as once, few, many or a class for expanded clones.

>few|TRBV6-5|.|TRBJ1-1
TGTGCCAGCAGTTACTCATGGGCTCAGAACACTGAAGCTTTCTTT
CASSYSWAQNTEAFF
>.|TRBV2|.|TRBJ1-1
TGTGCCAGCCGCTTTAGAACCAACCTTGAAGCTTTCTTT
CASRFRTNLEAFF
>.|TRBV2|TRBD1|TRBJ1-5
TGTGCCAGCAGCCACCCAGGGCGTCGACAGGGCGACCACCTTTCCAATCAGCCCCAGCATTTT
CASSHPGRRQGDHLSNQPQHF
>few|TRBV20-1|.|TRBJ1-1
TGCAGTGCTAGAGGACCTTTCCCCCTCCCAGGGGCGGCTGAAGCTTTCTTT
CSARGPFPLPGAAEAFF
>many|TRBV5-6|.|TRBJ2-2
TGTGCCAGCAGCTTAGTTCGAGGGATGCCCACCGGGGAGCTGTTTTTT
CASSLVRGMPTGELFF
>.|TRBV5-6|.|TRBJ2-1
TGTGCCAGCAGCTTTGGGGAACACAATGAGCAGTTCTTC
CASSFGEHNEQFF
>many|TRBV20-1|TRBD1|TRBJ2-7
TGCAGTGCTAGGGGGACAGGGTCCGGGGAGCAGTACTTC
CSARGTGSGEQYF
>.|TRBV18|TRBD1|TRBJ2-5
TGTGCCAGCTCACCACAGGGGGCGCTGGAGACCCAGTACTTC
CASSPQGALETQYF
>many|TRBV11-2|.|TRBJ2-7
TGTGCCAGCAGCTTAGCGTTGCGTGAGCAGTACTTC
CASSLALREQYF
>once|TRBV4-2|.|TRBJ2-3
TGTGCCAGTGGGGACTCGGATACGCAGTATTTT
CASGDSDTQYF
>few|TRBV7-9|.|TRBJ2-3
TGTGCCAGCAGCCTTTCCGGAACCGGAGATACGCAGTATTTT
CASSLSGTGDTQYF
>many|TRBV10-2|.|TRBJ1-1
TGCGCCAGCAGTGAGAGGGGGACGGGCACTGAAGCTTTCTTT
CASSERGTGTEAFF
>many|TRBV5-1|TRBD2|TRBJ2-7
TGTGCCAGCAGCTTAGTGCCTAGCGGGAGTTACGAGCAGTACTTC
CASSLVPSGSYEQYF
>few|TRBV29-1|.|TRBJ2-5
TGCAGCGTTCAGGGACGGACCCAAGAGACCCAGTACTTC
CSVQGRTQETQYF
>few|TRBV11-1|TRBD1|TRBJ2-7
TGTGCCAGCAGCTTTGAGACGACAGGGGGTACCTACGAGCAGTACTTC
CASSFETTGGTYEQYF
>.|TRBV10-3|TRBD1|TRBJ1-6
TGTGCCACCGGCAGCGGACAGGAAAATTCACCCCTCCACTTT
CATGSGQENSPLHF
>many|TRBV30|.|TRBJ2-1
TGTGCCTGGAGTGGCTTGGGAGCGGTTCACGGGAAAGACAATGAGCAGTTCTTC
CAWSGLGAVHGKDNEQFF
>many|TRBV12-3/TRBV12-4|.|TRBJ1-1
TGTGCCAGCAGTAGACAGCTGAACACTGAAGCTTTCTTT
CASSRQLNTEAFF
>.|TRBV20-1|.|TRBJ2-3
TGCAGTGCTAGAGATCAGAGGGATACGCAGTATTTT
CSARDQRDTQYF
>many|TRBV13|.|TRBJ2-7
TGTGCCAGCAGCTTACTGGACTCTCTGGAACACGAGCAGTACTTC
CASSLLDSLEHEQYF
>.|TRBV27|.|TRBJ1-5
TGTGCCAGCAGTTTATCGGGACTGCAGCCCCAGCATTTT
CASSLSGLQPQHF
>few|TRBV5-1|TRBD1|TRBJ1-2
TGCGCCAGCAGCTCGCAGAGTGGGACAGGGGGCATCTACACCTTC
CASSSQSGTGGIYTF
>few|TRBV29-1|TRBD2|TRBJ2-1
TGCAGCGTTTTAGGACTAGCGGGAGTCCGGTCCTACAATGAGCAGTTCTTC
CSVLGLAGVRSYNEQFF
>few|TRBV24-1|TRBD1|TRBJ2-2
TGTGCCACCAAGGGACAGGAGACGAACACCGGGGAGCTGTTTTTT
CATKGQETNTGELFF
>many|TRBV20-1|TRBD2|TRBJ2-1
TGCAGTGCTAGAGGAGCGGGGCGTGAGCAGTTCTTC
CSARGAGREQFF
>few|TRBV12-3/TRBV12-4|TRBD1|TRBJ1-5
TGTGCCAGCAGTTTAAGGACAGGGACTCAGCCCCAGCATTTT
CASSLRTGTQPQHF
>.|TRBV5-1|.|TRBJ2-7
TGCGCCAGCAGCTTGAGGGAGTTGCCCCCACCCGAGCAGTACTTC
CASSLRELPPPEQYF
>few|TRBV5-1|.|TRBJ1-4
TGCGCCAGCAGCTTCGCCCCGCCTAATGAAAAACTGTTTTTT
CASSFAPPNEKLFF
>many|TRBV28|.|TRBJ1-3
TGTGCCAGCAGTTTATCAGGATCTGGAAACACCATATATTTT
CASSLSGSGNTIYF